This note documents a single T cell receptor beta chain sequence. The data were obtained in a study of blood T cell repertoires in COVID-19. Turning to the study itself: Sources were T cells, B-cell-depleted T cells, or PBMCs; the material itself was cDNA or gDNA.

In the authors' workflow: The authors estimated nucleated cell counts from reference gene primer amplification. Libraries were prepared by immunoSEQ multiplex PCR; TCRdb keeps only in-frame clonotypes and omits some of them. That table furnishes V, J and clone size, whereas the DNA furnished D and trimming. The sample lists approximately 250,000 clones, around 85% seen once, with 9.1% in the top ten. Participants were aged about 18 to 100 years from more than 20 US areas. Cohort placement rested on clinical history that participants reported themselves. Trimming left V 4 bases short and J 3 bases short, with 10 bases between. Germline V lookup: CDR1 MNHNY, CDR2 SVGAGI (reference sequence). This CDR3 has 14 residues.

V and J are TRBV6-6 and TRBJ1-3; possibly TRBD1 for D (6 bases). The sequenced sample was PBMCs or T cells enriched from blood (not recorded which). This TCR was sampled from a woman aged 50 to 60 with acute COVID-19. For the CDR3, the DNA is TGTGCCAGCAGTTCTGGACAGCATGGAAACACCATATATTTT. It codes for CASSSGQHGNTIYF.